The 16 T cell receptor beta chains in this list originate from one sample, sequenced in a study of T cell repertoires in cytomegalovirus infection. TCRdb ran MiXCR on the reads and lists one entry per CDR3 protein. The top ten clones hold around 3% of a sample with roughly 720,000 distinct CDR3 sequences, 35% to 45% of them seen once. Material for sequencing was PBMCs. The receptors originated from a human donor in good health (CMV status not recorded). Some clones in this sample may be carry-over from other donors' samples.

This rearrangement joins TRBV28 to TRBJ1-5, with TRBD1 matching over 7 bases. The CDR3 loop spans 16 amino acids. Losses at the gene ends were 5 bases for V and 2 bases for J; bases not matched to a gene: 9. Germline V CDR1 and CDR2: MDHEN, SYDVKM. CDR3 protein: CASSLTQGTGNQPQHF. Written as DNA, the CDR3 is TGTGCCAGCAGTCTCACACAGGGGACGGGCAATCAGCCCCAGCATTTT.

The chain recombines TRBV9 with TRBJ1-1, with D unclear. Trimming took off 3 bases at V and 3 bases at J, with 9 bases between the two ends. The germline CDR1 and CDR2 sequences are SGDLS and YYNGEE. The CDR3 runs to 13 residues. In DNA, the CDR3 is TGTGCCAGCAGCGCTGACGGGTACACTGAAGCTTTCTTT. It yields the protein CASSADGYTEAFF.

The chain employs TRBV5-1 and TRBJ1-3; weak D call: TRBD1 (5 bases). The CDR3 has 13 residues. V gave up 5 bases and J gave up 2 bases, with 8 bases separating them. Per the germline V gene, CDR1 is SGHRS and CDR2 is YFSETQ. CDR3 DNA sequence: TGCGCCAGCAGGGGACTTACTGGAAACACCATATATTTT. It codes for CASRGLTGNTIYF.

The table lists this clonotype with a few counts. The gene calls are TRBV7-2 and TRBJ2-2, with 10 bases that match TRBD1. This CDR3 contains 16 residues. The germline V gene encodes CDR1 SGHTA and CDR2 FQGNSA. With V trimmed by 6 bases and J by 6 bases, 10 bases remained unmatched. The CDR3 is CASRPPGQGSSGELFF. CDR3 nucleotides: TGTGCCAGCAGGCCTCCGGGACAGGGGTCGTCCGGGGAGCTGTTTTTT.

This clonotype was counted only a few times. The chain couples TRBV6-6 to TRBJ2-3, with D tentatively TRBD2 (6 bases). Deletions cut 5 bases from V and 2 bases from J, with 17 bases between. The CDR3 is 16 residues long. Germline assignment: CDR1 MNHNY and CDR2 SVGAGI (reference sequence). CDR3 bases: TGTGCCAGCAGTGAGACTAGTGGTAGATCCACAGATACGCAGTATTTT. Protein sequence: CASSETSGRSTDTQYF.

V is TRBV2 and J is TRBJ2-2, with D maybe TRBD2 (5 bases). Germline CDR1 SNHLY, CDR2 FYNNEI. CDR3 length equals 15 residues. Deletions cut 5 bases from V and 0 bases from J, with 10 bases between. In DNA form, the CDR3 reads TGTGCCAGCAGTCCCGACTACTCGAACACCGGGGAGCTGTTTTTT. It encodes CASSPDYSNTGELFF.

This clonotype was detected ten times or more. V usage is TRBV28 and J usage is TRBJ1-5; a weak D match, TRBD1 (5 bases). The ends were cut back, 2 bases at V and 7 bases at J, with 9 bases in the middle. The germline CDR1 and CDR2 sequences are MDHEN and SYDVKM. This CDR3 has 13 residues. The CDR3 coding sequence is TGTGCCAGCAGTTTAGGGGGTGAGCAGCCCCAGCATTTT. Its translation is CASSLGGEQPQHF.

The sample holds a few counts of this clonotype. The V call is TRBV5-1, the J call TRBJ2-3, with D perhaps TRBD2 (6 bases). This CDR3 comprises 15 residues. V was pared by 6 bases and J by 6 bases, with 20 bases between. Germline CDR1 and CDR2: SGHRS and YFSETQ. CDR3 amino acids: CASKPLSGSVDTQYF. CDR3 DNA sequence: TGCGCCAGCAAACCTTTATCCGGGAGTGTGGATACGCAGTATTTT.

V gene TRBV20-1 combines with J gene TRBJ1-4; D is unclear. The germline V and J ends were trimmed by 3 bases and 1 base, with 12 bases remaining between them. This CDR3 spans 15 amino acids. Germline V gives CDR1 DFQATT, CDR2 SNEGSKA (reference sequence). The CDR3 protein is CSASTYGLTNEKLFF. The CDR3 DNA sequence: TGCAGTGCTAGCACTTACGGGTTAACTAATGAAAAACTGTTTTTT.

The table lists this clonotype with many counts. J is TRBJ2-3 and V is TRBV7-6; the D is unclear. In germline, CDR1 is SGHVS, CDR2 FNYEAQ. CDR3 length: 14 amino acids. V dropped 2 bases and J dropped 0 bases, with 6 bases sitting between them. The CDR3 DNA reads as TGTGCCAGCAGCTTAAGGGATAGCACAGATACGCAGTATTTT. This sequence encodes CASSLRDSTDTQYF. The full variable domain, its missing parts supplied by reference TRBV7-6 and TRBJ2-3, is GAGVSQSPRYKVTKRGQDVALRCDPISGHVSLYWYRQALGQGPEFLTYFNYEAQQDKSGLPNDRFSAERPEGSISTLTIQRTEQRDSAMYRCASSLRDSTDTQYFGPGTRLTVL.

The chain carries TRBV25-1 and TRBJ1-2; 10 nucleotides agree with TRBD1. The CDR3 runs to 18 residues. The V and J ends lost 0 bases and 8 bases, in that order; junction bases with no gene match: 15. Germline lookup yields CDR1 MGHDK and CDR2 SYGVNS. Here the CDR3 reads CASSEYVGTGVGVRGYTF. CDR3 in DNA: TGTGCCAGCAGTGAATATGTGGGGACAGGGGTCGGTGTAAGGGGCTACACCTTC.

The V call is TRBV19, the J call TRBJ1-1; 8 bases fit TRBD1. CDR3 length: 12 residues. Germline lookup yields CDR1 LNHDA and CDR2 SQIVND (reference sequence). Trimming at V came to 11 bases and at J to 1 base, leaving 3 bases not matched to a gene. The CDR3 is CAVGQGNTEAFF. The CDR3 DNA sequence: TGTGCCGTTGGACAGGGGAACACTGAAGCTTTCTTT.

Ten or more counts support this clonotype. The chain links TRBV12-3 or TRBV12-4 to TRBJ1-5; 7 bases fit TRBD1. This CDR3 comprises 14 residues. Trimming took 5 bases from V and 10 from J; bases not matched to a gene: 11. The chain's CDR3 is CASSLDRRSDPQHF. The CDR3 coding sequence is TGTGCCAGCAGTCTGGACAGGCGATCAGATCCCCAGCATTTT.

This clonotype has more than one count but fewer than ten. In DNA, the CDR3 is TGTGCCAGTTTTCAGGGTCTCGGCAATCAGCCCCAGCATTTT. Amino acid sequence: CASFQGLGNQPQHF. The chain links TRBV28 to TRBJ1-5, with TRBD1 as a possible D gene (5 bases). Germline-derived CDR1 and CDR2 are MDHEN and SYDVKM. The ends were cut back, 9 bases at V and 2 bases at J, with 14 bases in the middle. CDR3 length equals 14 residues.

This clonotype was picked up a small number of times. The rearrangement uses TRBV12-3 or TRBV12-4 and TRBJ1-1; D might be TRBD1 (6 bases). V was pared by 2 bases and J by 6 bases, with 10 bases between. This CDR3 is built from 13 residues. The CDR3 sequence: CASSLLGTSEAFF. In DNA form, the CDR3 reads TGTGCCAGCAGTTTACTAGGGACATCTGAAGCTTTCTTT.

In its sample, this clonotype was seen a few times. The chain couples TRBV25-1 to TRBJ2-7; 8 nucleotides match TRBD1. The CDR3 consists of 13 residues. Germline V gene data show CDR1 as MGHDK and CDR2 as SYGVNS. V shed 6 bases, J shed 4 bases, and the junction held 5 bases outside the gene matches. CDR3 residues: CASRQGVIYEQYF. The CDR3 nucleotides are TGTGCCAGCAGACAGGGGGTGATATACGAGCAGTACTTC.